This T cell receptor (beta chain) was identified during a study of neurological immune-mediated disorders. This clonotype came up many times. Deletions cut 2 bases from V and 0 bases from J, with 19 bases between. This CDR3 has 18 amino acids. Germline-derived CDR1 and CDR2 are MGHRA and YSYEKL. Using its own MiXCR run on the 5' RACE reads, TCRdb lists one record per CDR3 protein. Of some 38,000 distinct CDR3 sequences in the sample, approximately 10% were seen once. Time point: technical triplicate 1. The sequence was collected from a man between 60 and 75 years old with HTLV-1-associated myelopathy (HAM/TSP). The V call is TRBV4-1, the J call TRBJ1-2; D is uncertain. Sequenced: PBMCs. The CDR3 DNA sequence: TGCGCCAGCAGCCAATCTCTCATAAGGGAGAACCCTAACTATGGCTACACCTTC. Protein: CASSQSLIRENPNYGYTF.